These 4 T cell receptor beta chains came from one sample sequenced in a study of T cell clonality in common variable immunodeficiency (dated by TCRdb to 2015 to 2017). Overall study outcomes, separate from this receptor: CVID TCRbeta sequences were reported to have fewer deletions and N-nucleotide insertions and to lack highly modified clones with 13 or more V deletions.

Receptor amplification or capture employed the immunoSEQ multiplex PCR assay. In TCRdb, the immuneACCESS table is reduced to in-frame sequences with V and J assigned. These tables do not hold every clone; where another copy was compared, an unresolved V gene accounts for under half, and the others remain unexplained. The table shows some 19,000 clones here, with no singletons. About 22% of the sample is taken by the ten largest. For these receptors, no antigen is known. Sequences were obtained from peripheral blood mononuclear cells. These receptors were obtained from a human donor with common variable immunodeficiency.

This clone has a handful of counts. The covered CDR3 bases are TGTGCCAGTAGTCCCTTTACAGGGGGGTCCTCCACTGAA. This gives the protein CASSPFTGGSSTE. Given in full, the CDR3 is CASSPFTGGSSTEAFF. The chain couples TRBV19 to TRBJ1-1; 8 bases map to TRBD1. The CDR3 end is not reached by the read, which stops 3 residues before it; the germline J gene fills it in. This CDR3 is 16 amino acids long. Trimming took 5 bases from V and 4 from J; bases not matched to a gene: 12. Per the germline V gene, CDR1 is LNHDA and CDR2 is SQIVND (reference sequence).

This clone was counted ten times or more. The read is 3 residues too short to cover the CDR3 end, so that end is filled in from the germline J gene. This rearrangement joins TRBV30 to TRBJ1-3, with D unresolved. Per germline, CDR1 GTSNPN and CDR2 SVGIG (reference sequence). The CDR3 is 12 residues long. Trimming removed 0 bases at V and 4 bases at J, with 4 bases between. CDR3: CAWSVSGNTIYF. The CDR3 DNA, read in part, is TGTGCCTGGAGTGTATCGGGAAACACC.

The CDR3 bases that were read are TGTGCCAGTAGTATCGGCGGGAGGGCCCTCGGTGAG. Amino acids: CASSIGGRALGE. The full CDR3 protein is CASSIGGRALGEQFF. The gene calls are TRBV19 and TRBJ2-1; 9 bases are shared with TRBD2. The missing CDR3 end, 3 residues past where the read stops, is filled in from the germline J gene. Looked up from germline, CDR1 is LNHDA and CDR2 is SQIVND (reference sequence). This CDR3 comprises 15 residues. With 3 bases clipped from V and 9 bases from J, the junction kept 9 bases outside the gene matches. Looking up the rest from reference TRBV19 and TRBJ2-1 gives the full variable domain: DGGITQSPKYLFRKEGQNVTLSCEQNLNHDAMYWYRQDPGQGLRLIYYSQIVNDFQKGDIAEGYSVSREKKESFPLTVTSAQKNPTAFYLCASSIGGRALGEQFFGPGTRLTVL.

Points on this clone: The observed sequence ends 3 residues before the CDR3 terminus, with the missing tail filled in from the germline J gene. The chain joins TRBV7-2 to TRBJ1-2; 10 positions agree with TRBD1. The CDR3 is 15 residues long. The junction had 7 bases not matched to a gene; V was cut back by 5 bases and J by 4 bases. Germline CDR1 reads SGHTA; CDR2 reads FQGNSA. The CDR3 sequence: CASSPRDRGAYGYTF. The DNA read from the CDR3 is TGTGCCAGCAGCCCCCGGGACAGGGGTGCCTATGGC. The full variable domain, rest sourced from reference TRBV7-2 and TRBJ1-2, is GAGVSQSPSNKVTEKGKDVELRCDPISGHTALYWYRQSLGQGLEFLIYFQGNSAPDKSGLPSDRFSAERTGGSVSTLTIQRTQQEDSAVYLCASSPRDRGAYGYTFGSGTRLTVV.